This TCR beta chain stems from a study of molecular identifiers for immune sequencing clone quantification. Naive CD8 T cells were picked out by sorting for CD8+CD4-CCR7+CD45RA+. For this clonotype: Its target is unknown.

Study outcomes and limitations: Clonotypes topping 20 RNA copies carried over 99% of effector molecules but under 1% of naive ones.

TCRdb redid the calling of the PCR reads with MiXCR, one entry per CDR3 protein. The sample lists about half a million distinct CDR3 sequences, about 20% seen once, with approximately 0.84% in the top ten. The sequenced sample consisted of naive CD8+ T cells from blood, with Jurkat cell RNA spiked in. The subset is: FACS-sorted CD8+CD4-CCR7+CD45RA+ naive T cells. This TCR was sampled from a human donor in good health. Some libraries in this study had Jurkat cell RNA spiked in.

The DNA of the CDR3 is TGTGCCAGCAGTTTCAAGGGAGGGGTGACAGATACGCAGTATTTT. It specifies CASSFKGGVTDTQYF. V and J are TRBV27 and TRBJ2-3; TRBD2 agrees at 7 bases. V lost 3 bases and J lost 3; bases outside the gene matches: 6. This CDR3 is 15 amino acids long. In germline, CDR1 is MNHEY, CDR2 SMNVEV (reference sequence).